This T cell receptor beta chain originates from a study of blood T cell repertoires in COVID-19. At the level of the study: PBMCs, B-cell-depleted T cells, or T cells provided the cDNA or gDNA that made up the material.

CDR3 size: 11 residues. Authors' analysis steps: The authors estimated nucleated cell counts from reference gene primer amplification. Measured with immunoSEQ multiplex PCR; TCRdb has only the in-frame clones, and not every one. V and J calls and clone size are given by that table; D and trimming were obtained from the DNA. This table has about 180,000 clones, 80% to 90% appearing once. Residents of 24 US areas, aged about 18 to 95 years, made up the participants. Membership in each cohort depended on participant-reported clinical history. The sample consisted of PBMCs or T cells enriched from blood (not recorded which). The chain joins TRBV12-1 to TRBJ1-2; the table gives TRBD1 as D, unverified against the DNA. TRBV12-1 is classified as a pseudogene. This clonotype originated in a woman between 18 and 30 years old who had recovered from COVID-19. CDR3 DNA sequence: TGTGCCAGCAGCCCCCCCCCAGGCTACACCTTC. Translated, it gives CASSPPPGYTF.